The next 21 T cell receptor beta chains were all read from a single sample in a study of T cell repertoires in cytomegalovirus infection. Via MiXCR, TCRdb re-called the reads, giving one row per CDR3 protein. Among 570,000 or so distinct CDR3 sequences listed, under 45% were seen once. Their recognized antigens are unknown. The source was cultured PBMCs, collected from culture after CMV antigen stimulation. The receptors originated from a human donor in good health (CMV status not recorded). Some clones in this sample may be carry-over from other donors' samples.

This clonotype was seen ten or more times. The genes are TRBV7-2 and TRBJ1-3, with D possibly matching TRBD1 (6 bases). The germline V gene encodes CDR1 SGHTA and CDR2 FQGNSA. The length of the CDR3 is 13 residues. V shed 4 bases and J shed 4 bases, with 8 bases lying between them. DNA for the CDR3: TGTGCCAGCAGCTCCCAGGGGGGAAACACCATATATTTT. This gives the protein CASSSQGGNTIYF.

CDR3 in DNA: TGTGCCAGCGCGGGGAATCGAAATGAAAAACTGTTTTTT. Translated: CASAGNRNEKLFF. The chain uses TRBV6-5 and TRBJ1-4; D call uncertain. Trimming cost V 8 bases and J 5 bases, with 12 bases left between them. Germline loops: CDR1 MNHEY, CDR2 SVGAGI. The CDR3 spans 13 residues.

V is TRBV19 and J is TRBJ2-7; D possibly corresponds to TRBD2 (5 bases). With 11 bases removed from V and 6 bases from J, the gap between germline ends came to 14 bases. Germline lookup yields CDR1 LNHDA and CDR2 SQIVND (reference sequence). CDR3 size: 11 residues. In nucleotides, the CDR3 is TGTGCCTCCTCGGACTTTGGCGAGCAGTACTTC. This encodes CASSDFGEQYF.

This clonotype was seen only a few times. This chain's CDR3 is CASSPGAAQYF. CDR3 DNA: TGTGCCAGCAGTCCCGGGGCGGCCCAGTACTTC. The gene calls are TRBV7-2 and TRBJ2-5; tentatively, D is TRBD1 or TRBD2 (5 bases each). The CDR3 loop spans 11 amino acids. Trimming removed 6 bases at V and 9 bases at J, with 11 bases between. Germline CDR1 is SGHTA and CDR2 is FQGNSA.

CDR3 sequence: CSASSGQELNTEAFF. The CDR3 DNA is TGCAGTGCTAGCTCAGGACAGGAACTAAACACTGAAGCTTTCTTT. The chain employs TRBV20-1 and TRBJ1-1; TRBD1 agrees at 7 bases. The CDR3 sequence is 15 residues long. Germline CDR1 and CDR2: DFQATT and SNEGSKA (reference sequence). V lost 3 bases, J lost 2 bases, and 9 bases stayed unmatched.

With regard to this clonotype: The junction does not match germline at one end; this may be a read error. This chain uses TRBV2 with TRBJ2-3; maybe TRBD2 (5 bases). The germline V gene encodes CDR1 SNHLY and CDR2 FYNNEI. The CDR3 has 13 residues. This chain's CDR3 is CASREDGTNTQYF. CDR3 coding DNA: TGTGCCAGCAGGGAGGACGGCACAAATACGCAGTATTTT.

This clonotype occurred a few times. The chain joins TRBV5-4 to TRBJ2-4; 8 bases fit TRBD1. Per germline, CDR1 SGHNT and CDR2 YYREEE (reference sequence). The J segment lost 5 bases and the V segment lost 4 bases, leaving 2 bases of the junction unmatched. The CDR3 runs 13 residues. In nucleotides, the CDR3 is TGTGCCAGCAGCCTACAGGGGGAAAACATTCAGTACTTC. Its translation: CASSLQGENIQYF.

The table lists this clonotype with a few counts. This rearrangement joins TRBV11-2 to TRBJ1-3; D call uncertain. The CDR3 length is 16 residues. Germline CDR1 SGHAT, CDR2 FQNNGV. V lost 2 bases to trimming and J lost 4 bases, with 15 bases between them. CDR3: CASSLFAPATGNTIYF. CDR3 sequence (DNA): TGTGCCAGCAGCTTATTTGCCCCCGCGACGGGAAACACCATATATTTT.

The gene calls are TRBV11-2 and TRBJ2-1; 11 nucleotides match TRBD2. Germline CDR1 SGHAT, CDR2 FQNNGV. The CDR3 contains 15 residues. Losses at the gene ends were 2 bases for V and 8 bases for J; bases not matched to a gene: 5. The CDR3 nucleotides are TGTGCCAGCAGCTTATTGCCTAGCGGGGGGTATGAGCAGTTCTTC. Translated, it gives CASSLLPSGGYEQFF. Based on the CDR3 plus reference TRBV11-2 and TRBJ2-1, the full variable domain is EAGVAQSPRYKIIEKRQSVAFWCNPISGHATLYWYQQILGQGPKLLIQFQNNGVVDDSQLPKDRFSAERLKGVDSTLKIQPAKLEDSAVYLCASSLLPSGGYEQFFGPGTRLTVL.

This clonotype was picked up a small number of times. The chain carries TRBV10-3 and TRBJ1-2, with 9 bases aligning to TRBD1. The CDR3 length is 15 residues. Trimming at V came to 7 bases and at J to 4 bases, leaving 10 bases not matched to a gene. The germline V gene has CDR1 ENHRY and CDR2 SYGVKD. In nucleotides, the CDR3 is TGTGCCATCACTCGAGCGACAGGGGGAGGCTATGGCTACACCTTC. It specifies CAITRATGGGYGYTF.

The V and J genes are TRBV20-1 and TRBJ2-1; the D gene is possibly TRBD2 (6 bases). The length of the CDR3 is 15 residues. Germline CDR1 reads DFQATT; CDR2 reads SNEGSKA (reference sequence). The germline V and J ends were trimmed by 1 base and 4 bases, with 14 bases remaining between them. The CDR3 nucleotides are TGCAGTGCTAGAGTATTAGCGGAAACATACAATGAGCAGTTCTTC. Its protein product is CSARVLAETYNEQFF.

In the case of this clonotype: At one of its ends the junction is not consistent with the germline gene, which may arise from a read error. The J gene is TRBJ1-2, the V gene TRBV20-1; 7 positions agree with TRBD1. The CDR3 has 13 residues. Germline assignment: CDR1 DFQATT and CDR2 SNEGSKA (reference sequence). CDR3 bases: TGCAGTGCAAGAGACAGGGTAGAGTATGGCTACACCTTC. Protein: CSARDRVEYGYTF.

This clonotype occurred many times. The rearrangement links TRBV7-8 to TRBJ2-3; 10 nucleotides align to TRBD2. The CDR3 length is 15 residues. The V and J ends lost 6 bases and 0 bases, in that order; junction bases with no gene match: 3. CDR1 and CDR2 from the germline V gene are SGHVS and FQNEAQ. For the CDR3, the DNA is TGTGCCAGCAGTCGACTAGCGGGCAGCACAGATACGCAGTATTTT. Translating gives CASSRLAGSTDTQYF.

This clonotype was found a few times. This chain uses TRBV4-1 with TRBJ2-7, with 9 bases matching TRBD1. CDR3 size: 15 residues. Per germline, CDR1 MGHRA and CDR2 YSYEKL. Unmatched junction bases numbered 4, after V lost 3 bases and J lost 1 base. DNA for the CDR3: TGCGCCAGCAGCCAGGACAGGGGTCAATCCTACGAGCAGTACTTC. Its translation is CASSQDRGQSYEQYF.

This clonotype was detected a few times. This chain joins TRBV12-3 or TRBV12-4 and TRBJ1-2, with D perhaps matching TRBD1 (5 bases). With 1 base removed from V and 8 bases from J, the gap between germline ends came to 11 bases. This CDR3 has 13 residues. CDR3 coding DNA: TGTGCCAGCAGTTTAGAGGGGTCCCGCGGCTACACCTTC. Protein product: CASSLEGSRGYTF.

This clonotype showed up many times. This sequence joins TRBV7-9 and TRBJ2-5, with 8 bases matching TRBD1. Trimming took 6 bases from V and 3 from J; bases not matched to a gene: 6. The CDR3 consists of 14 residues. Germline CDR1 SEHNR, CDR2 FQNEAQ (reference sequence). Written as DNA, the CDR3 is TGTGCCAGCAGTCCCGGGACAGGCGAAGAGACCCAGTACTTC. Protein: CASSPGTGEETQYF.

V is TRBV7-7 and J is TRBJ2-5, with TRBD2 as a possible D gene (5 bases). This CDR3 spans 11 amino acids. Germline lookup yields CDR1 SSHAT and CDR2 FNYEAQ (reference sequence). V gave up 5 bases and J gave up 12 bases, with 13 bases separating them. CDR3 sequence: CASSPGVEKYF. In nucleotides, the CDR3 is TGTGCCAGCAGCCCCGGGGTTGAAAAGTACTTC.

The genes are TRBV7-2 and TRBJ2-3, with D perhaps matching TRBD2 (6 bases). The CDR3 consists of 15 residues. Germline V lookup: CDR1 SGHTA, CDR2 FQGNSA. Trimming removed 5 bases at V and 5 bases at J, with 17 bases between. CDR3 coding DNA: TGTGCCAGCAGCCGATCCCCGGGAGTAGGAGATACGCAGTATTTT. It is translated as CASSRSPGVGDTQYF.

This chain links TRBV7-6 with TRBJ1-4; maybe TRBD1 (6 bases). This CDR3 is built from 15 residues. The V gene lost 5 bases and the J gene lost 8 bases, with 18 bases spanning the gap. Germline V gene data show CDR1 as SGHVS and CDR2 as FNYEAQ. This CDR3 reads CASSQTGSWGEKLFF. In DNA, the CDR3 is TGTGCCAGCAGCCAAACAGGGAGCTGGGGAGAAAAACTGTTTTTT.

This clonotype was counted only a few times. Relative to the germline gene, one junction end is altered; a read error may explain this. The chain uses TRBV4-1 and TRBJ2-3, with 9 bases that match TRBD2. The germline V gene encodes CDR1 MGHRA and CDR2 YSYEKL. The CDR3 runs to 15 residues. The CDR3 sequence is CASSRIAGGTDTQYF. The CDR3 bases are TGTGCCAGCAGCCGAATAGCGGGGGGCACAGATACGCAGTATTTT.

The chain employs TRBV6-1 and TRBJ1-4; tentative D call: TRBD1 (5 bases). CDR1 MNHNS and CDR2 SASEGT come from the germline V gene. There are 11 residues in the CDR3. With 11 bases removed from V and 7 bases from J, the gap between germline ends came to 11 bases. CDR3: CAVQRGEKLFF. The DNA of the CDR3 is TGTGCCGTCCAGAGGGGTGAAAAACTGTTTTTT.